This T cell receptor (beta chain) was sequenced during a study of tissue T cells after allogeneic stem cell transplantation. The study, taken as a whole, reports: Blood and spleen captured only part of the tissue TCR repertoire.

The CDR3 runs 11 residues. The V gene lost 1 base and the J gene lost 6 bases, with 4 bases spanning the gap. Germline assignment: CDR1 NSQYPW and CDR2 LRSPGD (reference sequence). The repertoire was sequenced with immunoSEQ multiplex PCR; TCRdb's copy has only in-frame clones and lacks some. The table includes about 48,000 clones, approximately 73% detected once. As regards this clone: What it binds is unknown. Genes here carry mouse names. The observed sequence ends 1 residue before the CDR3 terminus, with the missing tail filled in from the germline J gene.

The sample taken for sequencing was sorted cells pooled from one or two spleens. V usage is TRBV1 and J usage is TRBJ2-7, with no clear D. The receptor's source is a pool of C57BL/6 mice in good health. The DNA read from the CDR3 is TGCACCTGCAGTGCAGGACGTGAACAGTAC. Its protein product is CTCSAGREQY. The CDR3, in full, reads CTCSAGREQYF.